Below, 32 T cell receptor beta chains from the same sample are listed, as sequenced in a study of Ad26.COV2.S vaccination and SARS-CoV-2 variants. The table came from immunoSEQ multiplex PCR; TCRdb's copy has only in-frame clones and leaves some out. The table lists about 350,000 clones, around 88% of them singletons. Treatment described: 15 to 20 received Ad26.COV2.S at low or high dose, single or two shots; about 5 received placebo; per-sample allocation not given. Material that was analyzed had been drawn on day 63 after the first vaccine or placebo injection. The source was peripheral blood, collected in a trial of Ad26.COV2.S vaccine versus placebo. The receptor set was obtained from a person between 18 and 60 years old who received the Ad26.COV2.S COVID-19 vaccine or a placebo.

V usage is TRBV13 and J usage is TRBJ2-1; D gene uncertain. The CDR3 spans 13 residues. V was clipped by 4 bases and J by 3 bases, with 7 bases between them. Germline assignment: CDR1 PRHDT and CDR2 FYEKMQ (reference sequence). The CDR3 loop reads CASSSNFYNEQFF. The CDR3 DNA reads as TGTGCCAGCAGCTCCAACTTCTACAATGAGCAGTTCTTC.

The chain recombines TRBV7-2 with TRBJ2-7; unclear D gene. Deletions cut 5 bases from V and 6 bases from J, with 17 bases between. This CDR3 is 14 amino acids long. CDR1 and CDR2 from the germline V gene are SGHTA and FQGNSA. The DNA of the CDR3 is TGTGCCAGCAGCGAACGGGCAGGATGGGGCGAGCAGTACTTC. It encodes CASSERAGWGEQYF.

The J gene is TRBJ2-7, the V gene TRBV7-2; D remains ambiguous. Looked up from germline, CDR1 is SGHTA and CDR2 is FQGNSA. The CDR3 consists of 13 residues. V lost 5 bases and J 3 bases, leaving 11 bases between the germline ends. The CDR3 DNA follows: TGTGCCAGCAGCGGACCCCTGATCTACGAGCAGTACTTC. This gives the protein CASSGPLIYEQYF.

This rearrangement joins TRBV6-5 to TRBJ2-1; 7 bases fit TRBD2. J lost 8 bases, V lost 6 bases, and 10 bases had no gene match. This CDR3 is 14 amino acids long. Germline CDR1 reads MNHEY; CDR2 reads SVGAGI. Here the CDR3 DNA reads TGTGCCAGCAGCCCCGGGACTAAATTCTATGAGCAGTTCTTC. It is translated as CASSPGTKFYEQFF.

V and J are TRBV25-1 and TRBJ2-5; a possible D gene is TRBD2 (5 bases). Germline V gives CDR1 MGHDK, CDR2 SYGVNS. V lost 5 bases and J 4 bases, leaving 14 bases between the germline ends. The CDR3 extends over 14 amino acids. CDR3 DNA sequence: TGTGCCAGCAGTCGTGCTAGCTGGGGAGAGACCCAGTACTTC. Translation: CASSRASWGETQYF.

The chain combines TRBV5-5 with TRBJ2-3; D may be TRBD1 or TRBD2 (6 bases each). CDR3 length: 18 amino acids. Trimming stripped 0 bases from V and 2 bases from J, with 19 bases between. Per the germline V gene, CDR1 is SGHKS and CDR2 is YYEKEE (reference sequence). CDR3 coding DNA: TGTGCCAGCAGCTTGGCCTTTAAACAGGGACTTTACACAGATACGCAGTATTTT. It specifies CASSLAFKQGLYTDTQYF.

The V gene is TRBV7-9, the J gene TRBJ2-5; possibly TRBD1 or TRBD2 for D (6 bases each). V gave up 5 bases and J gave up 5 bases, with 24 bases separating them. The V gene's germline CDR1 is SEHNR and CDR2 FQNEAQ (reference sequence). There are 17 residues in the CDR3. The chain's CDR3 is CASSLSHFHGGSETQYF. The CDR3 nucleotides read TGTGCCAGCAGCCTATCTCATTTCCACGGGGGCTCGGAGACCCAGTACTTC. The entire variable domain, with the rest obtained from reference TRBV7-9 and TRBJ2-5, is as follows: DTGVSQNPRHKITKRGQNVTFRCDPISEHNRLYWYRQTLGQGPEFLTYFQNEAQLEKSRLLSDRFSAERPKGSFSTLEIQRTEQGDSAMYLCASSLSHFHGGSETQYFGPGTRLLVL.

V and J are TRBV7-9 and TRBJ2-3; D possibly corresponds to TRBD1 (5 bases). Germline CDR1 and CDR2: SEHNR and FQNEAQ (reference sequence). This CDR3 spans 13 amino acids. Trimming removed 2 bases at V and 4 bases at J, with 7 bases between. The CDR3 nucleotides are TGTGCCAGCAGCTTATCAGGGTCAGATACGCAGTATTTT. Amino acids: CASSLSGSDTQYF.

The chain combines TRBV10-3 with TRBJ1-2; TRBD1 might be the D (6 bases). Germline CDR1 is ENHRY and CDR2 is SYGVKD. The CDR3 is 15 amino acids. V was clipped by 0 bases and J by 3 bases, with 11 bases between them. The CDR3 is CAISESRGGDYGYTF. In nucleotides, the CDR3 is TGTGCCATCAGTGAGTCGAGGGGGGGTGACTATGGCTACACCTTC.

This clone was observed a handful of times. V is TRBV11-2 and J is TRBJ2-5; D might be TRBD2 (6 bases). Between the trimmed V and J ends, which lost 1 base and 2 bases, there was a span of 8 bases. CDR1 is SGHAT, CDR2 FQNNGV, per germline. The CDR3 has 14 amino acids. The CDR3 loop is CASSLGRVQETQYF. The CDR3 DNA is TGTGCCAGCAGCTTAGGGAGGGTACAAGAGACCCAGTACTTC.

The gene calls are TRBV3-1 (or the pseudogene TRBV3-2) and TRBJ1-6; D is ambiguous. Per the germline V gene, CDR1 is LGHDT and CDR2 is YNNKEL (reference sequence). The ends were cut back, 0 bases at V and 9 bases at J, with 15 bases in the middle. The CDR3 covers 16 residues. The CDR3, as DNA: TGTGCCAGCAGCCAAGATTTCGATTGGGTTACTTCACCCCTCCACTTT. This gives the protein CASSQDFDWVTSPLHF.

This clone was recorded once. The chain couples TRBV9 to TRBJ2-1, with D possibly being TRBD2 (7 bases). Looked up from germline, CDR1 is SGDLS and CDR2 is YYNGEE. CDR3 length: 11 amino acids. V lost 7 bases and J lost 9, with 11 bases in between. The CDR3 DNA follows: TGTGCCAGCGGGGGGGCCGTTGAGCAGTTCTTC. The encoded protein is CASGGAVEQFF.

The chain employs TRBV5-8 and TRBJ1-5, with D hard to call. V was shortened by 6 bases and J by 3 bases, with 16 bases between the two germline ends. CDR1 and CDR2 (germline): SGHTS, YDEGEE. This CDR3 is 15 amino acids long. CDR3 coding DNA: TGTGCCAGCACCCCAGATGGGCCGCTCAATCAGCCCCAGCATTTT. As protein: CASTPDGPLNQPQHF.

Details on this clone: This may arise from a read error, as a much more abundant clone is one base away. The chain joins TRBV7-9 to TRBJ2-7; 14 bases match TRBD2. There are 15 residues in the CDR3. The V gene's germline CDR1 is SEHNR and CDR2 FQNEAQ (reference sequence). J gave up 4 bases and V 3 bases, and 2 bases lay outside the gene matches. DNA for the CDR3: TGTGCCAGCAGCTTGACTAGCGGGGGGGCTTACGAGCAGTACTTC. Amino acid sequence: CASSLTSGGAYEQYF.

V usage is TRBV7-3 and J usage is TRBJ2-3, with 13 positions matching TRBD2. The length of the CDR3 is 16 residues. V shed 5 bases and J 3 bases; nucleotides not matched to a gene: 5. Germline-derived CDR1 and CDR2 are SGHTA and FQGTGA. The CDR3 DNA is TGTGCCAGCAGCCGGGGACTAGCGGGATCAACAGATACGCAGTATTTT. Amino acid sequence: CASSRGLAGSTDTQYF.

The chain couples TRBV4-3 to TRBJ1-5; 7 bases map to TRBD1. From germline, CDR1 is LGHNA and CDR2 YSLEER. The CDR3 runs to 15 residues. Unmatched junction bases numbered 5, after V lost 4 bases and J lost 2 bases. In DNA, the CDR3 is TGCGCCAGCAGCCCCCACAGGGGAGGCAATCAGCCCCAGCATTTT. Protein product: CASSPHRGGNQPQHF.

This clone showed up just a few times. Written as DNA, the CDR3 is TGTGCCAGCAGCTTAGGTTCTGGGCGAAACACCATATATTTT. Protein product: CASSLGSGRNTIYF. The chain is built from TRBV7-6 and TRBJ1-3, with D uncertain. With 1 base removed from V and 5 bases from J, the gap between germline ends came to 9 bases. This CDR3 spans 14 amino acids. Germline V gene lookup returns CDR1 SGHVS and CDR2 FNYEAQ. Based on the CDR3 plus reference TRBV7-6 and TRBJ1-3, the full variable domain is GAGVSQSPRYKVTKRGQDVALRCDPISGHVSLYWYRQALGQGPEFLTYFNYEAQQDKSGLPNDRFSAERPEGSISTLTIQRTEQRDSAMYRCASSLGSGRNTIYFGEGSWLTVV.

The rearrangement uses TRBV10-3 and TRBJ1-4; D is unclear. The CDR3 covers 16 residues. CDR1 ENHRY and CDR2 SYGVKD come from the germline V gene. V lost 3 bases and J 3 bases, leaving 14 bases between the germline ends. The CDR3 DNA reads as TGTGCCATCAGTGATGCGTCCGGGCGGCCTAATGAAAAACTGTTTTTT. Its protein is CAISDASGRPNEKLFF.

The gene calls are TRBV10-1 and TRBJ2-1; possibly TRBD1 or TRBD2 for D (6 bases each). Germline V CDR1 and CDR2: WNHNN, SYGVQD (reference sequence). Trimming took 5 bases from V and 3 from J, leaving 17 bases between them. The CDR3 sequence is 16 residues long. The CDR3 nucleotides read TGCGCCAGCAGTAAAGGAGGCGGAGGGGGCTACAATGAGCAGTTCTTC. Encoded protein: CASSKGGGGGYNEQFF.

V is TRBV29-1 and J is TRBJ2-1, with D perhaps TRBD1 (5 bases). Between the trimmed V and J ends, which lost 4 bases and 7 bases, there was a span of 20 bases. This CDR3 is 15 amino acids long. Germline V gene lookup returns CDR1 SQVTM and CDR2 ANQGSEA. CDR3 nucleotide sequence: TGCAGCGTTGGTGTGGCAGGGTGGACACAGAATGAGCAGTTCTTC. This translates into CSVGVAGWTQNEQFF.

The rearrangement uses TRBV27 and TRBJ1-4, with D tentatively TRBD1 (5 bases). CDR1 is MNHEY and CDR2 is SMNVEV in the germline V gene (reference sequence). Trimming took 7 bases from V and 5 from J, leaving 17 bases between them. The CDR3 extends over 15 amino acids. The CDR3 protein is CASTYAGSRNEKLFF. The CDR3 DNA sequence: TGTGCCAGCACGTACGCAGGGTCTCGAAATGAAAAACTGTTTTTT. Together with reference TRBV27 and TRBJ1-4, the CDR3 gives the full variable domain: EAQVTQNPRYLITVTGKKLTVTCSQNMNHEYMSWYRQDPGLGLRQIYYSMNVEVTDKGDVPEGYKVSRKEKRNFPLILESPSPNQTSLYFCASTYAGSRNEKLFFGSGTQLSVL.

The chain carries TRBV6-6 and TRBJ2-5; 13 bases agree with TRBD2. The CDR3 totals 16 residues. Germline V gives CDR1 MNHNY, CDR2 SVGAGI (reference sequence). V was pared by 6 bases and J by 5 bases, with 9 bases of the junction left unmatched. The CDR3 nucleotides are TGTGCCAGCAGCCGTACTAGCGGGGGGGCCGGGGAGACCCAGTACTTC. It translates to CASSRTSGGAGETQYF.

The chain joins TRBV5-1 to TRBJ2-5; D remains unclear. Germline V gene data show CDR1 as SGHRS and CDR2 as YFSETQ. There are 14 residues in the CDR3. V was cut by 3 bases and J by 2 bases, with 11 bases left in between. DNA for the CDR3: TGCGCCAGCAGCTCTTTAATGGGACAAGAGACCCAGTACTTC. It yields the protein CASSSLMGQETQYF.

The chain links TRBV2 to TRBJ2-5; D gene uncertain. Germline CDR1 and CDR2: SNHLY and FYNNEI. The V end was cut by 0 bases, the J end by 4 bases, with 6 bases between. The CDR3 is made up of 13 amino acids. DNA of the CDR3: TGTGCCAGCAGTGAAGCGCTTACAGAGACCCAGTACTTC. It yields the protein CASSEALTETQYF.

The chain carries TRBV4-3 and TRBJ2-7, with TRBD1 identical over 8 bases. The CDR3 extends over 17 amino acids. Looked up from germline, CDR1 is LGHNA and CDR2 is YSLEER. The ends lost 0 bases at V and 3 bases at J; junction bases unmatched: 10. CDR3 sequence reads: CASSQEERRQGNYEQYF. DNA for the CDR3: TGCGCCAGCAGCCAAGAGGAACGGCGACAGGGGAACTACGAGCAGTACTTC.

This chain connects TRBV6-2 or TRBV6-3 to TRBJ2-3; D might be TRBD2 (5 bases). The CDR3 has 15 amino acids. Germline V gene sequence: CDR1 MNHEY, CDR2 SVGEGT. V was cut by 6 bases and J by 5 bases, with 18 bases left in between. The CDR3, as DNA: TGTGCCAGCAGCCTAGTGTGGGCTCGGGGAGATACGCAGTATTTT. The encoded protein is CASSLVWARGDTQYF.

CDR3 nucleotide sequence: TGTGCCAGCAGGTACCCACTTTCGGACAGGGAGAATCAGAACACTGAAGCTTTCTTT. As protein: CASRYPLSDRENQNTEAFF. The chain combines TRBV7-2 with TRBJ1-1; 8 bases are a match to TRBD1. The CDR3 is 19 residues long. The J segment lost 1 base and the V segment lost 6 bases, leaving 19 bases of the junction unmatched. The germline CDR1 and CDR2 sequences are SGHTA and FQGNSA.

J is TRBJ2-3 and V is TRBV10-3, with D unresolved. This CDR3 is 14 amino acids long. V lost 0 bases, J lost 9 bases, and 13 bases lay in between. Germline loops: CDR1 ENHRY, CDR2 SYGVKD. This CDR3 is CAISESNEFRTQYF. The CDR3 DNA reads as TGTGCCATCAGTGAGTCTAACGAGTTCAGGACGCAGTATTTT.

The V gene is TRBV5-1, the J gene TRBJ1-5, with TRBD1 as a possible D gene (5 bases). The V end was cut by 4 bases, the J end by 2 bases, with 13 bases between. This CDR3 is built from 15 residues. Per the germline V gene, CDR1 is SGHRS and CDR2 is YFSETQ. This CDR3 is CASSRGGGGNQPQHF. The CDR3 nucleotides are TGCGCCAGCAGCCGCGGGGGAGGCGGCAATCAGCCCCAGCATTTT.

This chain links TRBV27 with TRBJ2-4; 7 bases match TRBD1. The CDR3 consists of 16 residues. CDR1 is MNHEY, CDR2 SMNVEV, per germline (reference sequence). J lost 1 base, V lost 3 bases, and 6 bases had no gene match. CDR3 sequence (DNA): TGTGCCAGCAGTTTCATAGGGGGCCATGCCAAAAACATTCAGTACTTC. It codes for CASSFIGGHAKNIQYF.

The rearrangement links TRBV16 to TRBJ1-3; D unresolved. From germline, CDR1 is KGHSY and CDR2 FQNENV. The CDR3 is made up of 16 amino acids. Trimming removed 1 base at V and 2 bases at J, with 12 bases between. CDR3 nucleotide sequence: TGTGCCAGCAGCCAATTCCCAAGGGAAACTGGAAACACCATATATTTT. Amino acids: CASSQFPRETGNTIYF.

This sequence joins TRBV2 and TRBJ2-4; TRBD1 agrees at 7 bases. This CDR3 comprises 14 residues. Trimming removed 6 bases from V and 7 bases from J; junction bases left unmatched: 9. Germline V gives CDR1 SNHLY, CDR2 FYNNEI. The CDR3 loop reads CASSSTGVGNIQYF. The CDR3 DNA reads TGTGCCAGCAGCTCAACAGGGGTCGGGAACATTCAGTACTTC.